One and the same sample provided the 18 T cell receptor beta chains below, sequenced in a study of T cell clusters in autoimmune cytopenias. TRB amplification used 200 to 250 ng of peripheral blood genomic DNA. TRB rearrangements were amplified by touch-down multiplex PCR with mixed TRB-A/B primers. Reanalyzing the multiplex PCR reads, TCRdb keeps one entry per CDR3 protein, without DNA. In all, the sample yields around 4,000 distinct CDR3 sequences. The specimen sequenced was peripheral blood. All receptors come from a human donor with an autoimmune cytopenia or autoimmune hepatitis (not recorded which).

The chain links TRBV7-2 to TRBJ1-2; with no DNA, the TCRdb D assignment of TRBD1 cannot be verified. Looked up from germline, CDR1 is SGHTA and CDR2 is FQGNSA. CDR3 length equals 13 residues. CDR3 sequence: CASSLYRAEGYTF.

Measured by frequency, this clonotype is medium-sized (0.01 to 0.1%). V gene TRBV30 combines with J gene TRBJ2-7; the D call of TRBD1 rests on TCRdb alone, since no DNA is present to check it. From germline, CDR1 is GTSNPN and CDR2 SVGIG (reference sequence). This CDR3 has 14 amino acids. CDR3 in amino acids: CAWSATGGWPEQYF.

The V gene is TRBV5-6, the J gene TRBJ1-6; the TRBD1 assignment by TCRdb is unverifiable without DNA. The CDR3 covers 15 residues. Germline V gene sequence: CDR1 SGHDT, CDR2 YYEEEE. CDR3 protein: CASSFGQGGNSPLHF. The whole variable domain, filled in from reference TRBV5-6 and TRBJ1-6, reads DAGVTQSPTHLIKTRGQQVTLRCSPKSGHDTVSWYQQALGQGPQFIFQYYEEEERQRGNFPDRFSGHQFPNYSSELNVNALLLGDSALYLCASSFGQGGNSPLHFGNGTRLTVT.

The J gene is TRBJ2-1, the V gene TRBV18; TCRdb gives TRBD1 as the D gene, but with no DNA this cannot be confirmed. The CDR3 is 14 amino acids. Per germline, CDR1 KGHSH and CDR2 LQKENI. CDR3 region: CASSPGQGAVEQFF.

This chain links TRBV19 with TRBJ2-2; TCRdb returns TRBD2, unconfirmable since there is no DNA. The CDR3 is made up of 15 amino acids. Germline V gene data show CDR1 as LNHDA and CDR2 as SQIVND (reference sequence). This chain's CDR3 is CASQSGGRFIGELFF.

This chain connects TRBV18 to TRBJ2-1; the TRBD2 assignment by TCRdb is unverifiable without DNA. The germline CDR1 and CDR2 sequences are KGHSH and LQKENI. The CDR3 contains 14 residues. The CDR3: CASSPGEFRYEQYF. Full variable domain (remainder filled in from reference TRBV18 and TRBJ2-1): NAGVMQNPRHLVRRRGQEARLRCSPMKGHSHVYWYRQLPEEGLKFMVYLQKENIIDESGMPKERFSAEFPKEGPSILRIQQVVRGDSAAYFCASSPGEFRYEQYFGPGTRLTVL.

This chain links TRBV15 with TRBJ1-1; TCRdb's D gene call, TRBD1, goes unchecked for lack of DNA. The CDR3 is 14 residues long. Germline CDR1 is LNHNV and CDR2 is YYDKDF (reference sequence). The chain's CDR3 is CATSRDSRATEAFF.

This CDR3 reads CASSWTDNQPQHF. The V gene is TRBV12-3 or TRBV12-4, the J gene TRBJ1-5; without DNA, the TCRdb call of TRBD1 cannot be checked. CDR3 length: 13 residues.

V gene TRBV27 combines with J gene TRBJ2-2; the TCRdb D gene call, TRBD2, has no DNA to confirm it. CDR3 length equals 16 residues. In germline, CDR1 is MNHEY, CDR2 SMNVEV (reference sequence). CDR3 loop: CASTSLAGGPTGELFF.

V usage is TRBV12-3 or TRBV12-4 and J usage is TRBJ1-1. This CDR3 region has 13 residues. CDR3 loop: CASSLTVNTEAFF.

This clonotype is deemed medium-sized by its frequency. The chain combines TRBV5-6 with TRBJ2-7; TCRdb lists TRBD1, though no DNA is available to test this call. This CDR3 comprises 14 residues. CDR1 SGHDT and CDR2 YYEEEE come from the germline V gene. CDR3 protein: CASSSGTEPYEQYF.

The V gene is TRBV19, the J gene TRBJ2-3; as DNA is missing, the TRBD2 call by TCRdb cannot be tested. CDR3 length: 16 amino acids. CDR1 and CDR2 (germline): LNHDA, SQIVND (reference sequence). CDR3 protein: CASRGWGLAGTDTQYF.

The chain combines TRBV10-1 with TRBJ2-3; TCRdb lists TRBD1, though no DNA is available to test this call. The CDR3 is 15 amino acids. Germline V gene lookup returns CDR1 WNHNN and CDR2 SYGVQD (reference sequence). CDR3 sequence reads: CASSESGVTADTQYF.

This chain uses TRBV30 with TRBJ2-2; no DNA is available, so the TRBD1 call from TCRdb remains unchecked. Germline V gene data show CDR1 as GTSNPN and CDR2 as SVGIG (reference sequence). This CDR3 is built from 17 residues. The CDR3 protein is CAWSVWGRQGKAGELFF. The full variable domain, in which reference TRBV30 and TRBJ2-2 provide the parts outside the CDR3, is SQTIHQWPATLVQPVGSPLSLECTVEGTSNPNLYWYRQAAGRGLQLLFYSVGIGQISSEVPQNLSASRPQDRQFILSSKKLLLSDSGFYLCAWSVWGRQGKAGELFFGEGSRLTVL.

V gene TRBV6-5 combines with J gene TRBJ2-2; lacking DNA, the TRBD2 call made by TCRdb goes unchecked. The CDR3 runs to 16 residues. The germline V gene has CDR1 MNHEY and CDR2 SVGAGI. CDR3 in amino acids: CASTSASGANTGELFF.

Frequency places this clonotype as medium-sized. The CDR3 loop is CCQAGVTGELFF. The chain carries TRBV29-1 and TRBJ2-2; TCRdb outputs TRBD2, but without DNA this stays unchecked. The CDR3 runs to 12 residues. The germline gives CDR1 SQVTM, CDR2 ANQGSEA.

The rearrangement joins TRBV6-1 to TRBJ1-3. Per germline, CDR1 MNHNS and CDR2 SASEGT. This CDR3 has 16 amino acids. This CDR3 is CASSPTPTGSGNTIYF.

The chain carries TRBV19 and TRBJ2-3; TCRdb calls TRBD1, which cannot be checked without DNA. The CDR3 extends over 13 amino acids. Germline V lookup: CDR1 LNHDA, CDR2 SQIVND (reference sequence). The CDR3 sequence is CAASDGATDTQYF.